A selection of T cell receptor beta chains follows, all from one sample in a study of spatial heterogeneity in lung cancer. TCRdb re-called the 5' RACE reads through MiXCR, storing one row per CDR3 protein. The sample lists approximately 90,000 distinct CDR3 sequences, about 9.4% occurring once. The sequencing here drew on PBMCs, taken at surgery. The source of these receptors is a male donor with early-stage non-small cell lung cancer. The conserved cysteine and the conserved F or W are not part of the CDR3 here. The order of the fields is J gene, CDR3 length, V gene, clone size, CDR3 protein. The size of a clone is reported for some rows only, either as once, few or many, or as a class for expanded clones.

>TRBJ1-1|13|TRBV5-6|NA
ASSIRDRGRAEAF
>TRBJ2-3|13|TRBV29-1|NA
SVKLTSASTDTQY
>TRBJ2-7|11|TRBV20-1|few
SAVRDTAYEQY
>TRBJ1-5|10|TRBV6-2/TRBV6-3|few
ASSDFDRTQH
>TRBJ2-7|11|TRBV6-5|many
ASRETGGRVSY
>TRBJ2-7|11|TRBV7-9|few
ASSLGEAYEQY
>TRBJ2-1|10|TRBV7-2|many
ASSSGLGEQF
>TRBJ1-5|13|TRBV12-3/TRBV12-4|many
ASSLPGQSTQPQH
>TRBJ1-5|11|TRBV5-1|few
ASSVEGNQPQH
>TRBJ1-2|9|TRBV6-2/TRBV6-3|few
ASSYLRNYT
>TRBJ2-7|13|TRBV7-2|NA
ASSISQGLYYEQY
>TRBJ1-2|9|TRBV29-1|many
SVEYSSVVT
>TRBJ2-7|14|TRBV11-3|many
ASSSKGGGSSYEQY
>TRBJ2-3|13|TRBV18|NA
ASSPEGRGSDTQY
>TRBJ2-7|12|TRBV5-1|many
ASSLDLAGGEQY
>TRBJ1-1|11|TRBV7-9|NA
ASRDRGRIRAF